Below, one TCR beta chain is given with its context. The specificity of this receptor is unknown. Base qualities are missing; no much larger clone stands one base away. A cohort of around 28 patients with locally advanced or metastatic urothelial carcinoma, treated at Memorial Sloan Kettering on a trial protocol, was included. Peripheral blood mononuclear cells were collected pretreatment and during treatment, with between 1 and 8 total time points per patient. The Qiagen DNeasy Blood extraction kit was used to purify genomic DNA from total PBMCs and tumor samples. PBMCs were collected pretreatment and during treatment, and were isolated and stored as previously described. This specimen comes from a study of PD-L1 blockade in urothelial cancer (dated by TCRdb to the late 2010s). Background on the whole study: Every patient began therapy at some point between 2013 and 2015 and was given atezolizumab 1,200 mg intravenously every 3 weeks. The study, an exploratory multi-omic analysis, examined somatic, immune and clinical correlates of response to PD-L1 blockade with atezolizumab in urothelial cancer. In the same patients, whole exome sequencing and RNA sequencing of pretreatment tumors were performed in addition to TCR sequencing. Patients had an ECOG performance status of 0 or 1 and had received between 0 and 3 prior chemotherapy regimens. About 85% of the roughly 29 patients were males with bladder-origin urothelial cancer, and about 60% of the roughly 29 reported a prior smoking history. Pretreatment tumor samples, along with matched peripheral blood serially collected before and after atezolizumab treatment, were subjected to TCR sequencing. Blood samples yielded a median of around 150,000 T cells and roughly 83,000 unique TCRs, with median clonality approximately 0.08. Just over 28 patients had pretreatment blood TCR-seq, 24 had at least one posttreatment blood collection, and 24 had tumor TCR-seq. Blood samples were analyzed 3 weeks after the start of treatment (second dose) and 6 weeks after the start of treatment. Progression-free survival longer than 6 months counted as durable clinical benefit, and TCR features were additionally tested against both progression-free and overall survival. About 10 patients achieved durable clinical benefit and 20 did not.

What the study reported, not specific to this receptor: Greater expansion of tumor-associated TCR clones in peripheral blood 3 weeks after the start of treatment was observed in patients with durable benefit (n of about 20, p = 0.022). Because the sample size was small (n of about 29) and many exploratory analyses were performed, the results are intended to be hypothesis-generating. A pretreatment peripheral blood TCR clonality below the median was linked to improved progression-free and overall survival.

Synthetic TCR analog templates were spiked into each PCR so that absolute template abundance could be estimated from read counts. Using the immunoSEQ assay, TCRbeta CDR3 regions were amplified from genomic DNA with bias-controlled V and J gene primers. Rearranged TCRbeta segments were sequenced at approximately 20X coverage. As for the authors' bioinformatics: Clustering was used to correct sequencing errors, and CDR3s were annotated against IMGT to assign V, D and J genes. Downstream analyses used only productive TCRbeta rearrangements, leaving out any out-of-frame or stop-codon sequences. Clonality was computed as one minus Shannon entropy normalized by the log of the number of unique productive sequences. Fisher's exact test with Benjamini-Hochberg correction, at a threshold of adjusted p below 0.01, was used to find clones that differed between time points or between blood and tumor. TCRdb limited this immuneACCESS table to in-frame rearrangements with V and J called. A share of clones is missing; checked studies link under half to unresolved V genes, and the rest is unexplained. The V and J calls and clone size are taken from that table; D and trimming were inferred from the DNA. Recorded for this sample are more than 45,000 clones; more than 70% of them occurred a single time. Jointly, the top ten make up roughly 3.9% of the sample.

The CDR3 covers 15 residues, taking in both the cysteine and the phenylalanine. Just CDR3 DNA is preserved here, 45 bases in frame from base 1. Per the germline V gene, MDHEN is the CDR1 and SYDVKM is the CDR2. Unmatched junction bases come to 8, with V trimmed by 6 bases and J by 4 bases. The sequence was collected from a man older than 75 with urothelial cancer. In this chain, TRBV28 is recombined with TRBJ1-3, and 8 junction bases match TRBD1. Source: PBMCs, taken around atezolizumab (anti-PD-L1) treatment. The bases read TGTGCCAGCAGCCTTTCAGGGGGCAGAGGAAACACCATATATTTT. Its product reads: CASSLSGGRGNTIYF. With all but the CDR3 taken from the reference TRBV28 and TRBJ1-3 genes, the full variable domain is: DVKVTQSSRYLVKRTGEKVFLECVQDMDHENMFWYRQDPGLGLRLIYFSYDVKMKEKGDIPEGYSVSREKKERFSLILESASTNQTSMYLCASSLSGGRGNTIYFGEGSWLTVV.